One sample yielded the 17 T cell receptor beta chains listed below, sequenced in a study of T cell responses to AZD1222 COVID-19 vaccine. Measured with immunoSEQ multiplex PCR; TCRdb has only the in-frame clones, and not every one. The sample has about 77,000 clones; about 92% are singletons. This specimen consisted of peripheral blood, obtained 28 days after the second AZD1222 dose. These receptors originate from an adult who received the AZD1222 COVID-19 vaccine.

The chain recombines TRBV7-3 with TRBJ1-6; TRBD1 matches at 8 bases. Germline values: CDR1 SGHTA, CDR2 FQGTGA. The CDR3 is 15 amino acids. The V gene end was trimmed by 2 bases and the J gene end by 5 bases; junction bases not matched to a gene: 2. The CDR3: CASSLETGDNSPLHF. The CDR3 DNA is TGTGCCAGCAGCTTAGAGACAGGGGATAATTCACCCCTCCACTTT.

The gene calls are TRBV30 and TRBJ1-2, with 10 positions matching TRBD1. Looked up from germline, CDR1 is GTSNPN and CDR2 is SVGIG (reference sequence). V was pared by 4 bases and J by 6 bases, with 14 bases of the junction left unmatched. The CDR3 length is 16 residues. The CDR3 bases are TGTGCCTGGACTCCGACAGGGGGCCGCCAACCGGATGGCTACACCTTC. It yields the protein CAWTPTGGRQPDGYTF.

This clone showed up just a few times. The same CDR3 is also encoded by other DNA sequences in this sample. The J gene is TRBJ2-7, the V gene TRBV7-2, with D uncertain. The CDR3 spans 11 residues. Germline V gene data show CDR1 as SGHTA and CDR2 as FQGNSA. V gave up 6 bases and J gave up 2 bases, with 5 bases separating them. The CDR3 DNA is TGTGCCAGCAGTCCAGCCTACGAGCAGTACTTC. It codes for CASSPAYEQYF.

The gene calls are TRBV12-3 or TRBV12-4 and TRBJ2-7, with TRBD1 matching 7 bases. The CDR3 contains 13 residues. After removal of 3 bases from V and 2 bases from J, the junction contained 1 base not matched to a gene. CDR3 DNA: TGTGCCAGCAGTTTGCAGGGGGCCTACGAGCAGTACTTC. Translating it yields CASSLQGAYEQYF.

The CDR3 is CASSQEQGYEQYF. The CDR3 DNA is TGCGCCAGCAGCCAAGAACAGGGCTACGAGCAGTACTTC. The chain uses TRBV4-1 and TRBJ2-7; tentative D call: TRBD1 (6 bases). This CDR3 is built from 13 residues. Between the trimmed V and J ends, which lost 0 bases and 3 bases, there was a span of 6 bases. Looked up from germline, CDR1 is MGHRA and CDR2 is YSYEKL.

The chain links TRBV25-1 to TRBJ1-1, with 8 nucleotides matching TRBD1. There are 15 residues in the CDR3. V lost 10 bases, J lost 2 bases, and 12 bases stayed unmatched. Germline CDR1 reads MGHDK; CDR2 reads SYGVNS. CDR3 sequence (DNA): TGTGCCACTCAATCCCACAGGGGGGTAAACACTGAAGCTTTCTTT. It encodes CATQSHRGVNTEAFF.

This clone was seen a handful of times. The CDR3 reads CASSRQGGNYGYTF. As DNA, the CDR3 is TGTGCCAGCAGCAGACAGGGGGGCAACTATGGCTACACCTTC. The chain links TRBV27 to TRBJ1-2; 9 bases agree with TRBD1. Germline values: CDR1 MNHEY, CDR2 SMNVEV (reference sequence). CDR3 length: 14 amino acids. V lost 6 bases and J lost 2; bases outside the gene matches: 4.

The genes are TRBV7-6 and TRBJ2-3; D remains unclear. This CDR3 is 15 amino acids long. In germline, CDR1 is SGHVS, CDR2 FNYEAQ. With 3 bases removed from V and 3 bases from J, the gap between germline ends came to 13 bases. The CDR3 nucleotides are TGTGCCAGCAGCTTCTTAAAGGCTCCTACAGATACGCAGTATTTT. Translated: CASSFLKAPTDTQYF.

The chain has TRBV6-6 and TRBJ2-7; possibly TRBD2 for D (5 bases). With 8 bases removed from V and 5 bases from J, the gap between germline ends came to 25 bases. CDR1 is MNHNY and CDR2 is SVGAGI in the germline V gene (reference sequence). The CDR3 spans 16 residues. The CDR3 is CASSPLALGAGHEQYF. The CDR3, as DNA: TGTGCCAGCTCCCCCCTTGCCCTGGGTGCGGGCCACGAGCAGTACTTC.

CDR3 residues: CASTKRLAGGAGELFF. The CDR3 bases are TGTGCCAGCACCAAGCGGCTAGCGGGAGGGGCCGGGGAGCTGTTTTTT. The rearrangement uses TRBV9 and TRBJ2-2; 12 bases match TRBD2. The CDR3 sequence is 16 residues long. Germline CDR1 is SGDLS and CDR2 is YYNGEE. V dropped 6 bases and J dropped 6; count of bases not matched to a gene: 9.

In DNA, the CDR3 is TGTGCCAGCAGTTCTCCCCCCCCGGAAGAGACCCAGTACTTC. Its translation: CASSSPPPEETQYF. The chain joins TRBV6-2 or TRBV6-3 to TRBJ2-5, with D unresolved. The V end was cut by 4 bases, the J end by 3 bases, with 12 bases between. Germline assignment: CDR1 MNHEY and CDR2 SVGEGT. The length of the CDR3 is 14 residues.

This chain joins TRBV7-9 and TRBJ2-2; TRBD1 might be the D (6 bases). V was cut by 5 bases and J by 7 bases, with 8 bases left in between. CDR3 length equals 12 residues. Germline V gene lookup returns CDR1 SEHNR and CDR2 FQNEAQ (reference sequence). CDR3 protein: CASSPGDGELFF. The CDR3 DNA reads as TGTGCCAGCAGCCCAGGGGACGGGGAGCTGTTTTTT.

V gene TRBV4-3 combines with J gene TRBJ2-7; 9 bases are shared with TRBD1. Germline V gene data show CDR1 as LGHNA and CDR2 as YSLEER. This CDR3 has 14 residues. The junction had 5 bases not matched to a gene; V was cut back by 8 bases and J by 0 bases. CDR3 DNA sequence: TGCGCCAGCGGATCGGACAGGGGCTCCTACGAGCAGTACTTC. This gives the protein CASGSDRGSYEQYF.

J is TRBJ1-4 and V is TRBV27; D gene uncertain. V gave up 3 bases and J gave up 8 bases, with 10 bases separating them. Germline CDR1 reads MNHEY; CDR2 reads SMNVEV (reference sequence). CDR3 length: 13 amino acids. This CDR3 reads CASSFGLGEKLFF. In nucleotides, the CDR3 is TGTGCCAGCAGTTTCGGACTGGGGGAAAAACTGTTTTTT. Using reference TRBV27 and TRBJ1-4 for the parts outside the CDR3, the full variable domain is EAQVTQNPRYLITVTGKKLTVTCSQNMNHEYMSWYRQDPGLGLRQIYYSMNVEVTDKGDVPEGYKVSRKEKRNFPLILESPSPNQTSLYFCASSFGLGEKLFFGSGTQLSVL.

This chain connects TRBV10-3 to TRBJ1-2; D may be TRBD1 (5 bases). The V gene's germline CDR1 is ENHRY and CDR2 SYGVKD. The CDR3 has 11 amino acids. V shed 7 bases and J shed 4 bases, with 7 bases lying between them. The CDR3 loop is CAIMDTYGYTF. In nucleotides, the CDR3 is TGTGCCATCATGGACACCTATGGCTACACCTTC.

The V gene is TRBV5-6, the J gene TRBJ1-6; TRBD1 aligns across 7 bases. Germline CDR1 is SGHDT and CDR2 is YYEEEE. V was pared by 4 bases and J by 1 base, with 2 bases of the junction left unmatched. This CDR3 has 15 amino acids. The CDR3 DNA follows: TGTGCCAGCAGCCAACAGGGGTCCTATAATTCACCCCTCCACTTT. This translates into CASSQQGSYNSPLHF.

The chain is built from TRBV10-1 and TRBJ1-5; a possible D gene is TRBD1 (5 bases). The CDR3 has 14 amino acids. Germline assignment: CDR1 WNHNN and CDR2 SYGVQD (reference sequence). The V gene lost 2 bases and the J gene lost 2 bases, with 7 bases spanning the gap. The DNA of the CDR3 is TGCGCCAGCAGTGAGGGGGGAGGCAATCAGCCCCAGCATTTT. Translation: CASSEGGGNQPQHF.